This T cell receptor beta chain was captured in a study of T-cell reconstitution after alpha-beta-depleted transplantation in children. General study results and limits: Several hundred expanded graft clones reportedly supplied alpha-beta T cells about two months after transplant. T-cell numbers and diversity, one year after transplant, stemmed largely from T cells that were newly produced.

The TCRbeta library incorporated unique molecular identifiers. TCRdb fed the PCR reads into MiXCR, producing one record per CDR3 protein. The data hold 500,000 or so distinct CDR3 sequences, with approximately 10% observed a single time. Remarks on this clonotype: Its specificity is not known.

The V end lost 8 bases, the J end lost 0 bases, and 11 bases lay between the germline ends. The length of the CDR3 is 14 residues. This sequence joins TRBV12-3 or TRBV12-4 and TRBJ2-1; the D is unclear. The sample was PBMCs, mostly from graft donor cells, taken 180 days after TCRalphabeta/CD19-depleted stem cell transplant. This sequence was found in a female patient under 10 years old who had a stem cell transplant for aplastic anemia, so the T cells may come from the graft donor. CDR3 DNA sequence: TGTGCCAGCCACGGCCACCGCTCCTACAATGAGCAGTTCTTC. This encodes CASHGHRSYNEQFF.